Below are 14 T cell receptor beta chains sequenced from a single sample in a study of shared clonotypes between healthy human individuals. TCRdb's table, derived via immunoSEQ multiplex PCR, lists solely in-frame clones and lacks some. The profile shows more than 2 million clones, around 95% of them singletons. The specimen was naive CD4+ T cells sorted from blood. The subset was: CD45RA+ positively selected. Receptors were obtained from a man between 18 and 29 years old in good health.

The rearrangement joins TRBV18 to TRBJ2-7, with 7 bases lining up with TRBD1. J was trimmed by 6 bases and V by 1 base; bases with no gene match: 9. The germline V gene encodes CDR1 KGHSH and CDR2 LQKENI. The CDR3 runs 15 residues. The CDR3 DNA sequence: TGTGCCAGCTCACCACTCGGGCAGGGGGTCGGCGAGCAGTACTTC. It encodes CASSPLGQGVGEQYF.

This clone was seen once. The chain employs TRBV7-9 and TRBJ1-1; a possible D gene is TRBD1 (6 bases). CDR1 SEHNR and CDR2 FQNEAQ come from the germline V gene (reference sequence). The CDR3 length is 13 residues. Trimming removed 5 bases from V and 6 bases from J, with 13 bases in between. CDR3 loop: CASSLQGFAEAFF. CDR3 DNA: TGTGCCAGCAGCCTACAGGGCTTCGCTGAAGCTTTCTTT.

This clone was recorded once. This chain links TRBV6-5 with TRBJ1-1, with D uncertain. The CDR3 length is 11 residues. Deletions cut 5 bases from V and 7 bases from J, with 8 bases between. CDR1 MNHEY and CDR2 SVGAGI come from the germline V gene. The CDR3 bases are TGTGCCAGCAGTCAGGACCGTGAAGCTTTCTTT. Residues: CASSQDREAFF.

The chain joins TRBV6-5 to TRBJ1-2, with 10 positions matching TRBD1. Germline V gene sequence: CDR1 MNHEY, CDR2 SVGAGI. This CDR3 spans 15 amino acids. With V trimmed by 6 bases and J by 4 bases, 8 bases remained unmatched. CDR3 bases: TGTGCCAGCAGCCCTGGACAGGGGGTAGGCTATGGCTACACCTTC. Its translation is CASSPGQGVGYGYTF.

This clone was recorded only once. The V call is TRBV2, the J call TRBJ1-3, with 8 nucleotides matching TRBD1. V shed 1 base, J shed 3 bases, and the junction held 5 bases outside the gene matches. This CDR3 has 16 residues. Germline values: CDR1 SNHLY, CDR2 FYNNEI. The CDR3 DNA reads TGTGCCAGCAGTGAAGGGTGGACAGGGAGTGGAAACACCATATATTTT. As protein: CASSEGWTGSGNTIYF.

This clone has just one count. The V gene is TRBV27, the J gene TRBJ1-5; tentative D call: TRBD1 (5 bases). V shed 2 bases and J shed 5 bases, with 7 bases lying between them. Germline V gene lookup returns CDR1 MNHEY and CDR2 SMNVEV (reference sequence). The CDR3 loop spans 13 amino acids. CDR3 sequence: CASSLKGDQPQHF. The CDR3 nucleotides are TGTGCCAGCAGTTTAAAAGGGGATCAGCCCCAGCATTTT.

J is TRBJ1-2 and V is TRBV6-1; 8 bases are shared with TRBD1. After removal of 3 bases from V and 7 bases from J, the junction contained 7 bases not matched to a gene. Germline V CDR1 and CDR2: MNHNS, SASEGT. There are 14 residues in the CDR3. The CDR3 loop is CASSEAGGASGYTF. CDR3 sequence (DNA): TGTGCCAGCAGTGAGGCAGGGGGCGCTAGTGGCTACACCTTC.

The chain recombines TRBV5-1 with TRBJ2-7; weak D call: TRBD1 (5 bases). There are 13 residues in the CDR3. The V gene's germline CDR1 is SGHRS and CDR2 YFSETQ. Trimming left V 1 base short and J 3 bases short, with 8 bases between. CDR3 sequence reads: CASSLWGSYEQYF. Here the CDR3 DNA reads TGCGCCAGCAGCTTGTGGGGCAGCTACGAGCAGTACTTC.

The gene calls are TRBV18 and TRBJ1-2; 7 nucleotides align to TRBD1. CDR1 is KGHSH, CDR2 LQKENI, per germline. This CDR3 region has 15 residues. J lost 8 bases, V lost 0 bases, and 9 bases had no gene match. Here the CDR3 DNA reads TGTGCCAGCTCACCACCAGGGACAGCGGTCGGCGGCTACACCTTC. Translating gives CASSPPGTAVGGYTF.

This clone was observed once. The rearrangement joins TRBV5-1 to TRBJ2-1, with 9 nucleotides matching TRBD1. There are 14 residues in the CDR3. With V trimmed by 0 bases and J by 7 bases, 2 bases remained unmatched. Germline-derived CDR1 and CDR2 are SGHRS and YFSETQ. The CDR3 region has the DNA TGCGCCAGCAGCTTGGACAGGGGGCGGAATGAGCAGTTCTTC. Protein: CASSLDRGRNEQFF.

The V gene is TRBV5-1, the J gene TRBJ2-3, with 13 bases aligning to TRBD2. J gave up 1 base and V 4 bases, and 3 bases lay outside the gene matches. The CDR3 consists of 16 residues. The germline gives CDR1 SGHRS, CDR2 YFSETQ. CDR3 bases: TGCGCCAGCAGCGGGACTAGCGGGGCGGGCACAGATACGCAGTATTTT. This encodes CASSGTSGAGTDTQYF. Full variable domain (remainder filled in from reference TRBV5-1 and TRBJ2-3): KAGVTQTPRYLIKTRGQQVTLSCSPISGHRSVSWYQQTPGQGLQFLFEYFSETQRNKGNFPGRFSGRQFSNSRSEMNVSTLELGDSALYLCASSGTSGAGTDTQYFGPGTRLTVL.

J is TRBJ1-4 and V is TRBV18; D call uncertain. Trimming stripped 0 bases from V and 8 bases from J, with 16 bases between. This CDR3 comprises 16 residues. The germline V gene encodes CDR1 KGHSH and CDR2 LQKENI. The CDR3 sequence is CASSPPPHTEEEKLFF. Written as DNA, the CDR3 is TGTGCCAGCTCACCACCACCCCACACAGAAGAGGAAAAACTGTTTTTT.

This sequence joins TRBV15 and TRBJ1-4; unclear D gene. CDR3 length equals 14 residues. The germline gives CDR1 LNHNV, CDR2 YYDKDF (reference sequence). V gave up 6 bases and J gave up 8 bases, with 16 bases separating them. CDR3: CATRFDTLEEKLFF. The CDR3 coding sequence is TGTGCCACCAGGTTCGACACCCTGGAGGAAAAACTGTTTTTT.

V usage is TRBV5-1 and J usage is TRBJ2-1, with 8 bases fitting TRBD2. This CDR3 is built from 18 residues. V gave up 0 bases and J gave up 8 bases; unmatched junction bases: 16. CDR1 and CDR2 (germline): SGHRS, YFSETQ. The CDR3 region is CASSLGSSGTSFNHEQFF. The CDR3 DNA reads TGCGCCAGCAGCTTGGGCTCATCCGGGACTAGTTTTAATCATGAGCAGTTCTTC.